The present entry profiles one T cell receptor (beta chain) with its context. Its antigen is not identified. These data belong to a study of T cell responses to AZD1222 COVID-19 vaccine. Study-wide results and caveats: Reportedly, nearly half of unique spike TCRs recognized epitopes outside B.1.351/B.1.1.7 mutations.

Profiling relied on immunoSEQ multiplex PCR, and the TCRdb table lists in-frame clones only, not all of them. The sample lists 95,000 to 100,000 clones; 88% were seen once. V was cut by 7 bases and J by 9 bases, with 19 bases left in between. The CDR3 length is 14 residues. Germline assignment: CDR1 MNHEY and CDR2 SVGAGI. V gene TRBV6-5 combines with J gene TRBJ1-5, with D tentatively TRBD1 (5 bases). Sequenced here: peripheral blood, sampled 28 days after the second AZD1222 dose. This receptor was taken from an adult who received the AZD1222 COVID-19 vaccine. CDR3 in DNA: TGTGCCAGCACGCCGGGGCAGGGCGGTGCGCCCCAGCATTTT. It yields the protein CASTPGQGGAPQHF.